This is a list of T cell receptor beta chains from one sample in a study of blood T cell repertoires in COVID-19. The method was immunoSEQ multiplex PCR; TCRdb's version includes in-frame clones alone and lacks a portion of them. Of 200,000 to 250,000 clones listed, 88% are singletons. The sample was PBMCs or T cells enriched from blood (not recorded which). Source of these receptors: a woman under 40 who had been exposed to COVID-19. The CDR3 runs from the conserved cysteine through the conserved F or W. A D gene is named only where the DNA matches it firmly. Some rows mark clone size as missing; the rest say once, few, many or name a class of expanded clone.

>TRBV4-1|TRBJ2-3|NA|TRBD2
TGCGCCAGCAGCCCCATCGGGACTAGCGGGAGGACAGATACGCAGTATTTT
CASSPIGTSGRTDTQYF
>TRBV29-1|TRBJ1-4|NA|NA
TGCAGCTCCCCCGGGGGGGGTAGGGACGAAAAACTGTTTTTT
CSSPGGGRDEKLFF
>TRBV5-6|TRBJ1-5|NA|NA
TGTGCCAGCACCTTATTTCGACAGCTGAGCAATCAGCCCCAGCATTTT
CASTLFRQLSNQPQHF
>TRBV27|TRBJ2-7|NA|NA
TGTGCCAGCAGGCCTCCAGAATCCCCTTACTACGAGCAGTACTTC
CASRPPESPYYEQYF
>TRBV5-6|TRBJ1-5|NA|TRBD1
TGTGCCAGCAGCCAGGACAGGGGGAACCCCAATCAGCCCCAGCATTTT
CASSQDRGNPNQPQHF
>TRBV5-1|TRBJ2-1|NA|TRBD2
TGCGCCAGCAGCTTGAATAGCGGGTACAATGAGCAGTTCTTC
CASSLNSGYNEQFF
>TRBV19|TRBJ2-6|NA|NA
TGTGCCAGTAGCTCTAGGGAGGTTCTGTTCTCTGGGGCCAACGTCCTGACTTTC
CASSSREVLFSGANVLTF
>TRBV5-4|TRBJ2-7|NA|NA
TGTGCCAGCAGCGGAGTGGGTGCCACTCCCGAGCAGTACTTC
CASSGVGATPEQYF
>TRBV7-8|TRBJ1-5|NA|TRBD1
TGTGCCAGCAGCTTCGCAGTGGACAGGGGATCAGGTCAGCCCCAGCATTTT
CASSFAVDRGSGQPQHF
>TRBV9|TRBJ1-4|NA|NA
TGTGCCAGCAGCACCCGGGCCTCGGAGGGAAAACTGTTTTTT
CASSTRASEGKLFF
>TRBV12-5|TRBJ1-1|once|NA
TGTGCTAGGAGGGCCTCACCTAGGAGGACTGAAGCTTTCTTT
CARRASPRRTEAFF
>TRBV5-4|TRBJ1-4|once|NA
TGTGCCAGCAGCGCCACCGGGACACGGAATGAAAAACTGTTTTTT
CASSATGTRNEKLFF
>TRBV7-9|TRBJ2-2|NA|NA
TGTGCCAGCAGCTTCTTATGGCTGAAATCAGGGTCCAACACCGGGGAGCTGTTTTTT
CASSFLWLKSGSNTGELFF
>TRBV18|TRBJ2-7|NA|TRBD2
TGTGCCAGCTCACCACCTAGCGGGAGTCCCTACGAGCAGTACTTC
CASSPPSGSPYEQYF
>TRBV2|TRBJ2-1|NA|TRBD2
TGTGCCAGCAGTGGGGGGACTAGCGGGAGATACAATGAGCAGTTCTTC
CASSGGTSGRYNEQFF
>TRBV5-1|TRBJ2-1|NA|TRBD2
TGCGCCAGCAGCTCGACTAGCGCAAGAACGTATGAGCAGTTCTTC
CASSSTSARTYEQFF
>TRBV27|TRBJ2-1|NA|TRBD1
TGTGCCAGCAGCCCGGGACAGGGACTTGGTGAGCAGTTCTTC
CASSPGQGLGEQFF
>TRBV10-1|TRBJ2-2|NA|NA
TGCGCCAGCAGTGATCTCAGGGGCATGAACACCGGGGAGCTGTTTTTT
CASSDLRGMNTGELFF
>TRBV4-1|TRBJ2-1|once|NA
TGCGCCAGCAGCCGTCCCTCTGGGGCCCCGGGCTATGAGCAGTTCTTC
CASSRPSGAPGYEQFF
>TRBV5-1|TRBJ1-1|NA|TRBD1
TGCGCCAGCAGCCACTCAACAGGGGCCCAAACTTTGAACACTGAAGCTTTCTTT
CASSHSTGAQTLNTEAFF
>TRBV5-5|TRBJ2-7|NA|TRBD1
TGTGCCAGCAGCCTCCCCGGGACAGGGGAACACGAGCAGTACTTC
CASSLPGTGEHEQYF
>TRBV10-3|TRBJ2-1|NA|TRBD2
TGTGCCATCAGTGACCTGCGACTAGCGGGAGGGCCCAATGAGCAGTTCTTC
CAISDLRLAGGPNEQFF
>TRBV9|TRBJ2-5|NA|TRBD1
TGTGCCAGCAGCGTAGAAGGGGGCGCGGGGACCCAGTACTTC
CASSVEGGAGTQYF
>TRBV18|TRBJ2-7|NA|TRBD1
TGTGCCAGCTCGCGGACAGGCTCCGACTACGAGCAGTACTTC
CASSRTGSDYEQYF
>TRBV2|TRBJ2-7|NA|NA
TGTGCCAGCAGTGTAGTGACAGCCACTGGTCCCGTCTACGAGCAGTACTTC
CASSVVTATGPVYEQYF
>TRBV19|TRBJ1-1|NA|NA
TGTGCCAGTAGTCTCACCCCGGGGACTGAAGCTTTCTTT
CASSLTPGTEAFF
>TRBV5-4|TRBJ2-1|NA|NA
TGTGCCAGCGGACTCGTAGATGTAGGTGAGCAGTTCTTC
CASGLVDVGEQFF
>TRBV9|TRBJ2-1|NA|NA
TGTGCCAGCAGCGTAGGCCTCAGGGCGGATGAGCAGTTCTTC
CASSVGLRADEQFF
>TRBV6-5|TRBJ1-1|NA|NA
TGTGCCAGCAGAACAGAAGGGGCTGAAGCTTTCTTT
CASRTEGAEAFF
>TRBV28|TRBJ1-3|NA|TRBD1
TGTGCCAGCAGTTCAGGGGGCTCTGGAAACACCATATATTTT
CASSSGGSGNTIYF
>TRBV27|TRBJ1-6|NA|TRBD1
TGTGCCAGCAGTTTAGACAGGGGGCTACTTAATTCACCCCTCCACTTT
CASSLDRGLLNSPLHF
>TRBV18|TRBJ1-2|NA|NA
TGTGCCAGCTCACCAAAGTGGGCAGATGGCTACACCTTC
CASSPKWADGYTF
>TRBV24-1|TRBJ2-2|NA|NA
TGTGCCACCAGTGATCTGGCAGGGTTAACCGGGGAGCTGTTTTTT
CATSDLAGLTGELFF
>TRBV11-3|TRBJ2-1|once|NA
TGTGCCAGCAGCTTAGGCCGGGATCGCCAGCAGTTCTTC
CASSLGRDRQQFF
>TRBV28|TRBJ2-4|NA|NA
TGTGCCAGCAGTTTATGGGATCTCGAGGACATTCAGTACTTC
CASSLWDLEDIQYF
>TRBV6-5|TRBJ2-7|NA|NA
TGTGCCAGCAGTAGTTACAGGGGGGGCAACGAGCAGTACTTC
CASSSYRGGNEQYF
>TRBV30|TRBJ1-4|NA|NA
TGTGCCTGGAGTACCATTACAGAAGAACTGTTTTTT
CAWSTITEELFF
>TRBV2|TRBJ2-1|NA|TRBD2
TGTGCCACCCTAACCCCTAGCGGACGCTCCTACAATGAGCAGTTCTTC
CATLTPSGRSYNEQFF
>TRBV30|TRBJ1-1|NA|NA
TGTGCCTGGATGGTAGGGGGATCCCAGCCTGAAGCTTTCTTT
CAWMVGGSQPEAFF
>TRBV5-1|TRBJ1-6|NA|NA
TGCGCCAGCAGCTTGGACAGTAATTCACCCCTCCACTTT
CASSLDSNSPLHF
>TRBV7-9|TRBJ1-1|NA|NA
TGTGCCAGCAGCTTAGATCCCAAGAACACTGAAGCTTTCTTT
CASSLDPKNTEAFF
>TRBV28|TRBJ2-7|NA|NA
TGTGCCAGCAGTCCGACCTCCTGGGGCAACGAGCAGTACTTC
CASSPTSWGNEQYF
>TRBV7-9|TRBJ1-3|NA|NA
TGTGCCAGCAGCGAACACCAGAGGGCTGGAAACACCATATATTTT
CASSEHQRAGNTIYF
>TRBV5-1|TRBJ2-5|NA|TRBD1
TGCGCCAGCAGCCTTCATCGGACAGGCGTTCAAGAGACCCAGTACTTC
CASSLHRTGVQETQYF
>TRBV12-5|TRBJ2-1|NA|TRBD2
TGTGCTAGTGGTTGGACCACTAGCGGGAGTTCGAATGAGCAGTTCTTC
CASGWTTSGSSNEQFF
>TRBV4-1|TRBJ1-3|few|NA
TGCGCCAGCAGCCAAGATCCGGCAGGCTCTGGAAACACCATATATTTT
CASSQDPAGSGNTIYF
>TRBV5-4|TRBJ1-6|NA|NA
TGTGCCAGCAGCTTAACTGATTCACCCCTCCACTTT
CASSLTDSPLHF
>TRBV9|TRBJ2-3|NA|NA
TGTGCCAGCAGCGTCCGGGATGGGACAGATACGCAGTATTTT
CASSVRDGTDTQYF
>TRBV30|TRBJ1-1|few|NA
TGTGCCTGGAGTTTCAGGGGATGGGGCACTGAAGCTTTCTTT
CAWSFRGWGTEAFF
>TRBV27|TRBJ2-7|NA|NA
TGTGCCAGCAGCGAATTGGAGCGACTCTCCTACGAGCAGTACTTC
CASSELERLSYEQYF
>TRBV5-1|TRBJ2-3|NA|TRBD1
TGCGCCAGCAGCTCAACTGCATTGGGGCTGGGGGACAGGGCCATCACGCCAGATACGCAGTATTTT
CASSSTALGLGDRAITPDTQYF